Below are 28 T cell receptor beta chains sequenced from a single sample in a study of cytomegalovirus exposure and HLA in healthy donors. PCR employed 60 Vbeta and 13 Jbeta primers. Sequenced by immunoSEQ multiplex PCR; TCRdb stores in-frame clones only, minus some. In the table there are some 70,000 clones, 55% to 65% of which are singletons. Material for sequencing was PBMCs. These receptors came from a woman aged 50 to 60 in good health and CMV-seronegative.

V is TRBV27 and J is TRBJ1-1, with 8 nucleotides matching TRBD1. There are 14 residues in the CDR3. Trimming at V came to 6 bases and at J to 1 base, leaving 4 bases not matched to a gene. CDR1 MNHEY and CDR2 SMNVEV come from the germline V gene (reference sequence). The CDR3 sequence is CASSPDRANTEAFF. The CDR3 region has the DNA TGTGCCAGCAGCCCGGACAGGGCGAACACTGAAGCTTTCTTT.

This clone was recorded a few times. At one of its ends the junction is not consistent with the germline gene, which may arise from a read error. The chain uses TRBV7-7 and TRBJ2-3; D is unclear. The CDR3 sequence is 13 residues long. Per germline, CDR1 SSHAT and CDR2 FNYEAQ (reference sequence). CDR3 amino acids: CASSFLNSDTQYF. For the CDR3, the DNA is TGTGCTAGCAGCTTTCTTAACTCAGATACGCAGTATTTT.

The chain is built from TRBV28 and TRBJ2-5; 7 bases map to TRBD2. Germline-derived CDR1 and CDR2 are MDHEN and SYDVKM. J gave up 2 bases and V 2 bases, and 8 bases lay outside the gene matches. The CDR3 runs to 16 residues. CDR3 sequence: CASSLMTASGQETQYF. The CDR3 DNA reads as TGTGCCAGCAGTTTAATGACAGCTAGCGGACAAGAGACCCAGTACTTC. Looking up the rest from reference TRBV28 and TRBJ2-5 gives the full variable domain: DVKVTQSSRYLVKRTGEKVFLECVQDMDHENMFWYRQDPGLGLRLIYFSYDVKMKEKGDIPEGYSVSREKKERFSLILESASTNQTSMYLCASSLMTASGQETQYFGPGTRLLVL.

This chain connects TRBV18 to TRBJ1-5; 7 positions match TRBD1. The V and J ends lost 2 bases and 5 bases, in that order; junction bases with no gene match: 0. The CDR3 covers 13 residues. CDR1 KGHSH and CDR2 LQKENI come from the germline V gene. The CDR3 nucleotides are TGTGCCAGCTCACCAACAGGGGATCAGCCCCAGCATTTT. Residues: CASSPTGDQPQHF.

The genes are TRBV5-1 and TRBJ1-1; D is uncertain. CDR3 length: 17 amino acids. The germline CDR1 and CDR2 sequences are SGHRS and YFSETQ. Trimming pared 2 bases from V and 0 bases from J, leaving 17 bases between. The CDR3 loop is CASSFGRAPRMNTEAFF. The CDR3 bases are TGCGCCAGCAGCTTTGGGAGGGCCCCACGGATGAACACTGAAGCTTTCTTT.

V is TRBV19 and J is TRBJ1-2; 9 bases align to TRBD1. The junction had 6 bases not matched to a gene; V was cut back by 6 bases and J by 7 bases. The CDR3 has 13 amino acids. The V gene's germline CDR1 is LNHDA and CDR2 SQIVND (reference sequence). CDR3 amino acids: CASRTGQGSGYTF. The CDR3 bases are TGTGCCAGTAGGACGGGACAGGGATCTGGCTACACCTTC.

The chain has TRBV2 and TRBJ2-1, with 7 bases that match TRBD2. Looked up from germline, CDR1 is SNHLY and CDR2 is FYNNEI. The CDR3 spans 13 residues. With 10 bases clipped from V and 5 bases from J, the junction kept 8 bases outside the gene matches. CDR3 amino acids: CATRAGPNNEQFF. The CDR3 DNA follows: TGTGCCACCCGAGCGGGACCCAACAATGAGCAGTTCTTC.

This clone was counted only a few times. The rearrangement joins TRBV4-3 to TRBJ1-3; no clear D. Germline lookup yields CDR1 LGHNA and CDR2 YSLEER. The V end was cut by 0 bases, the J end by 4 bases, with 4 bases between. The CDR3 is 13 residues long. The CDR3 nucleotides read TGCGCCAGCAGCCAAGATCGGGGAAACACCATATATTTT. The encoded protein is CASSQDRGNTIYF.

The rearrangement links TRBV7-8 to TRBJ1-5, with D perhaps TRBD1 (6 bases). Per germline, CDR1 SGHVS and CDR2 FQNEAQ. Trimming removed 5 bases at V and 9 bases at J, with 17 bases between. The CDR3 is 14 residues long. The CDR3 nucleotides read TGTGCCAGCAGCCCTACTCAGGGGCTGGGGCCCCAGCATTTT. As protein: CASSPTQGLGPQHF.

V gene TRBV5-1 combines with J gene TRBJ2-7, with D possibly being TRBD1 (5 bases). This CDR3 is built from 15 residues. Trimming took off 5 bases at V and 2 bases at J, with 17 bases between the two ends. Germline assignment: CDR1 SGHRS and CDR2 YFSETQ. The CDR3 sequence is CASRLTASATYEQYF. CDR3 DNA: TGCGCCAGCAGGTTGACAGCTTCAGCCACCTACGAGCAGTACTTC.

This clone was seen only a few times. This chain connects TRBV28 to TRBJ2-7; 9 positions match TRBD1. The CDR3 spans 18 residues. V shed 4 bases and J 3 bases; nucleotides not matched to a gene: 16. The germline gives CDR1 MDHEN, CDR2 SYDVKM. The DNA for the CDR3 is TGTGCCAGCAGTTCCGGGACAGGGATCCCCGCCCTTTTCTACGAGCAGTACTTC. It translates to CASSSGTGIPALFYEQYF.

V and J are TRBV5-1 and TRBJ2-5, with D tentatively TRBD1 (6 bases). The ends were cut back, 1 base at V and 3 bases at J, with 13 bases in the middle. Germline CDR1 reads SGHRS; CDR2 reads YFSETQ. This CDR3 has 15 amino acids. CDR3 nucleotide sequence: TGCGCCAGCAGCTTGTTCGCAGGGGTTGAAGAGACCCAGTACTTC. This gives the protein CASSLFAGVEETQYF.

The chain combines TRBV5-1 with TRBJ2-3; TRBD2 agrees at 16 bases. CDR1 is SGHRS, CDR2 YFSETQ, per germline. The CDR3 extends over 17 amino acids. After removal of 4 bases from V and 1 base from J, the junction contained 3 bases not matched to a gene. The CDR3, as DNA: TGCGCCAGCAGCATCGGGACTAGCGGGAGGGGCACAGATACGCAGTATTTT. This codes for CASSIGTSGRGTDTQYF.

The CDR3 sequence is CASSFEYTDTQYF. The DNA of the CDR3 is TGTGCCAGCAGTTTCGAGTACACAGATACGCAGTATTTT. The chain couples TRBV27 to TRBJ2-3; D remains ambiguous. V lost 3 bases and J lost 2, with 6 bases in between. The CDR3 runs to 13 residues. The germline gives CDR1 MNHEY, CDR2 SMNVEV (reference sequence).

The CDR3 region is CASSLFIAGGPRDEQFF. The CDR3 DNA reads TGTGCCAGCAGCCTGTTTATAGCGGGAGGGCCGCGGGATGAGCAGTTCTTC. This chain links TRBV4-2 with TRBJ2-1, with 11 bases lining up with TRBD2. Looked up from germline, CDR1 is LGHNA and CDR2 is YNFKEQ. V trimming: 4 bases; J trimming: 8 bases; junction bases outside the gene matches: 13. CDR3 size: 17 residues.

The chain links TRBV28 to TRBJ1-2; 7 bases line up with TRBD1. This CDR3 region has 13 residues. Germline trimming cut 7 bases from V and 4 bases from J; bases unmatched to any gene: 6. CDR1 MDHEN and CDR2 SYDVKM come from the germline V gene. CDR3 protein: CASNLDRFYGYTF. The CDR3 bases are TGTGCCAGCAATCTGGACAGGTTCTATGGCTACACCTTC.

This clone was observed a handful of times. The CDR3, as DNA: TGCGCCAGCAGCTTAGATAGCGGGGGGGACATTCAGTACTTC. Its translation is CASSLDSGGDIQYF. The chain is built from TRBV5-1 and TRBJ2-4; 11 nucleotides match TRBD2. CDR1 is SGHRS, CDR2 YFSETQ, per germline. The CDR3 loop spans 14 amino acids. The V and J ends lost 2 bases and 8 bases, in that order; junction bases with no gene match: 3.

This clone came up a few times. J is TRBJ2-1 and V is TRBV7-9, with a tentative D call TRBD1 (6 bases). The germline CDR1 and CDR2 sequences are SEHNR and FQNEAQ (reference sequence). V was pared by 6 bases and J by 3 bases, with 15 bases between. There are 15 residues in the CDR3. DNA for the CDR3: TGTGCCAGCAGACTTATCAGGGGCGTCTACAATGAGCAGTTCTTC. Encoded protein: CASRLIRGVYNEQFF.

The CDR3: CASSRLGAGTGELFF. The CDR3 bases are TGTGCCAGCAGCCGTCTGGGGGCGGGCACCGGGGAGCTGTTTTTT. This chain joins TRBV7-3 and TRBJ2-2; a possible D gene is TRBD1 (6 bases). This CDR3 spans 15 amino acids. V lost 5 bases and J 4 bases, leaving 14 bases between the germline ends. Per germline, CDR1 SGHTA and CDR2 FQGTGA. Full variable domain (missing parts from reference TRBV7-3 and TRBJ2-2): GAGVSQTPSNKVTEKGKYVELRCDPISGHTALYWYRQSLGQGPEFLIYFQGTGAADDSGLPNDRFFAVRPEGSVSTLKIQRTERGDSAVYLCASSRLGAGTGELFFGEGSRLTVL.

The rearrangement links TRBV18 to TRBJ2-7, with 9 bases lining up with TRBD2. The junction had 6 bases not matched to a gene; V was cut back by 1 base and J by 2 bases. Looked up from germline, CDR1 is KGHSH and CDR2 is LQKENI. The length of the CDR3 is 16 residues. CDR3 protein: CASSPLVLAGTYEQYF. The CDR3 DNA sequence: TGTGCCAGCTCACCACTTGTCCTAGCGGGAACCTACGAGCAGTACTTC.

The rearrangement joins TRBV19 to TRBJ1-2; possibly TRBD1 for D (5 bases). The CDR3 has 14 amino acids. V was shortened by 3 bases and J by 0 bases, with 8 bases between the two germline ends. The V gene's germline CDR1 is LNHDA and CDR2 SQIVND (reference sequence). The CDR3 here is CASSMGPANYGYTF. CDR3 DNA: TGTGCCAGTAGTATGGGGCCTGCTAACTATGGCTACACCTTC.

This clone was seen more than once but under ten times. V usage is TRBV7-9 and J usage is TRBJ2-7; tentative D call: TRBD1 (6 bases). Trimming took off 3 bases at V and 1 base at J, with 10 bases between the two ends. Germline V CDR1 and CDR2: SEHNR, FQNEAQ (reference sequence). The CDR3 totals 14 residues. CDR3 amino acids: CASSFRGESYEQYF. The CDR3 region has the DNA TGTGCCAGCAGCTTCAGGGGCGAATCCTACGAGCAGTACTTC. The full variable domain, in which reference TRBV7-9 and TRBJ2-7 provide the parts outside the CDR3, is DTGVSQNPRHKITKRGQNVTFRCDPISEHNRLYWYRQTLGQGPEFLTYFQNEAQLEKSRLLSDRFSAERPKGSFSTLEIQRTEQGDSAMYLCASSFRGESYEQYFGPGTRLTVT.

The CDR3 nucleotides read TGTGCCATCAGAGGGGGCTTGAATCAGCCCCAGCATTTT. Its translation: CAIRGGLNQPQHF. V gene TRBV10-3 combines with J gene TRBJ1-5, with TRBD1 matching 7 bases. Germline CDR1 is ENHRY and CDR2 is SYGVKD. J lost 4 bases, V lost 6 bases, and 3 bases had no gene match. This CDR3 is 13 amino acids long.

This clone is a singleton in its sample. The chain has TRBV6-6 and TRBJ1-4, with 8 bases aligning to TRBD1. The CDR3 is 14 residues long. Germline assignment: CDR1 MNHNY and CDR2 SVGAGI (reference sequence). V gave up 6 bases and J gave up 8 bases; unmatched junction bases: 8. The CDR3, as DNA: TGTGCCAGCAGGGCAGGGGGCGAGGGAGAAAAACTGTTTTTT. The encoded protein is CASRAGGEGEKLFF.

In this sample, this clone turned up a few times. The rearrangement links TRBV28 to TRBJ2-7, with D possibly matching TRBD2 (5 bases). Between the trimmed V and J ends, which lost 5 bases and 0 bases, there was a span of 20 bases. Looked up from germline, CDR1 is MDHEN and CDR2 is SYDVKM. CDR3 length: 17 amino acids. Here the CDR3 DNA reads TGTGCCAGCAGTCAGGCGGGCTTCCGGGTAAGCTCCTACGAGCAGTACTTC. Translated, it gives CASSQAGFRVSSYEQYF.

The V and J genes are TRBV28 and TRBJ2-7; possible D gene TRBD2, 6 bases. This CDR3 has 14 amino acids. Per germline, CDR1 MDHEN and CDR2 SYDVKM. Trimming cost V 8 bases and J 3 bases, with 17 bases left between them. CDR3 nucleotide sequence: TGTGCCAGCGCCCAGGGAGGAGGAGGCTACGAGCAGTACTTC. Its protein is CASAQGGGGYEQYF.

The CDR3 bases are TGCGCCAGCAGCTCGCTCAGTTACACTGAAGCTTTCTTT. It is translated as CASSSLSYTEAFF. V is TRBV5-1 and J is TRBJ1-1; D gene ambiguous. Trimming removed 3 bases from V and 3 bases from J, with 9 bases in between. Germline V gives CDR1 SGHRS, CDR2 YFSETQ. The CDR3 consists of 13 residues.

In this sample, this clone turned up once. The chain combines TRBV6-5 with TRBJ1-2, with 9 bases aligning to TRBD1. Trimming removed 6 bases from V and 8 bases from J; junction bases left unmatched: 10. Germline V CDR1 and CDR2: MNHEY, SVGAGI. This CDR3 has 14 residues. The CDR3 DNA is TGTGCCAGCAGAAACACAGGGGGCGCTTGGGGCTACACCTTC. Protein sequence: CASRNTGGAWGYTF.